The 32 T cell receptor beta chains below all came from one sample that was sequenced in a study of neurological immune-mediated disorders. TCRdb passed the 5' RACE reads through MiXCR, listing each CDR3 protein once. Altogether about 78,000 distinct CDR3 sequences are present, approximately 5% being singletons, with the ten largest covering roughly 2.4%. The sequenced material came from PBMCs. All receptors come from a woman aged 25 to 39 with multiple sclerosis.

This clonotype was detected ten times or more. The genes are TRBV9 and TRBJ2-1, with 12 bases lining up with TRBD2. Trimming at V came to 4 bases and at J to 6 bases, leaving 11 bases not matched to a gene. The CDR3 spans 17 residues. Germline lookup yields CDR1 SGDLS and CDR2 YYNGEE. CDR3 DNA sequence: TGTGCCAGCAGCATACGAGCGACTAGCGGGAGTCTCAATGAGCAGTTCTTC. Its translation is CASSIRATSGSLNEQFF.

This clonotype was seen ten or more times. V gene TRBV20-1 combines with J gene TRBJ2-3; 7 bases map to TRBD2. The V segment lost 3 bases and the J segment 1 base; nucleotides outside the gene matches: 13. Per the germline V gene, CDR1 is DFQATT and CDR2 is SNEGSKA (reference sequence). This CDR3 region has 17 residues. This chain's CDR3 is CSASVQTSSYRTDTQYF. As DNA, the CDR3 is TGCAGTGCTAGTGTACAGACTAGCTCATATCGCACAGATACGCAGTATTTT.

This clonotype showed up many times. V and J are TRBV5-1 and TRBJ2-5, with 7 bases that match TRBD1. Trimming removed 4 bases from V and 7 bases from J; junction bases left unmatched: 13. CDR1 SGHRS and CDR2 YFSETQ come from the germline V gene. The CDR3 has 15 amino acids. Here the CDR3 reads CASSPMADRVGTQYF. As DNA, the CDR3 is TGCGCCAGCAGCCCAATGGCCGACAGGGTAGGGACCCAGTACTTC.

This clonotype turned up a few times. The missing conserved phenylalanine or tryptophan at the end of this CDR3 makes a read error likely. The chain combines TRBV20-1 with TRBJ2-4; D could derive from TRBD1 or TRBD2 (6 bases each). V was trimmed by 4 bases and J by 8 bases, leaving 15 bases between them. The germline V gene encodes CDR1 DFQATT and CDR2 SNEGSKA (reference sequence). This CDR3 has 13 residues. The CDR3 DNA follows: TGCAGTGCTACAATACTAGCAGGGGACATTCAGTACAAC. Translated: CSATILAGDIQYN.

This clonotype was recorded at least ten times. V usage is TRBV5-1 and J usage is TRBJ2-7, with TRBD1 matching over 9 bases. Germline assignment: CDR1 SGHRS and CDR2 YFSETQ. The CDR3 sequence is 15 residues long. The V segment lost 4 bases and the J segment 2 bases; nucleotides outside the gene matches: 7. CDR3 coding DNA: TGCGCCAGCAGCCCCACGACAGGGGGGCCCTACGAGCAGTACTTC. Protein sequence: CASSPTTGGPYEQYF.

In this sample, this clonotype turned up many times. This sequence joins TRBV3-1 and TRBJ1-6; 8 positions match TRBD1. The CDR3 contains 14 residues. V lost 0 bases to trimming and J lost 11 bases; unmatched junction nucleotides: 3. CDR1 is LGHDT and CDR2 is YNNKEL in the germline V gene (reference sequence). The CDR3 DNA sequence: TGTGCCAGCAGCCAAGACAGGGGGCTTACACCCCTCCACTTT. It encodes CASSQDRGLTPLHF.

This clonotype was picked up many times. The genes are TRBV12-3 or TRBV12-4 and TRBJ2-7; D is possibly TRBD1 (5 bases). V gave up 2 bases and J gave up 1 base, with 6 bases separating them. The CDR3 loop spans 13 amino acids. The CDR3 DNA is TGTGCCAGCAGTTTAAGACAGTCCTACGAGCAGTACTTC. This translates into CASSLRQSYEQYF.

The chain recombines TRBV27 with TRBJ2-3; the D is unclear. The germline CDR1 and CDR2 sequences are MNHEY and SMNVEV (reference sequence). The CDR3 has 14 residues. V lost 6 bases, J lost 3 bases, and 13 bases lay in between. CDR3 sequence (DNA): TGTGCCAGCAGCTACGATTTAGCAACAGATACGCAGTATTTT. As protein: CASSYDLATDTQYF.

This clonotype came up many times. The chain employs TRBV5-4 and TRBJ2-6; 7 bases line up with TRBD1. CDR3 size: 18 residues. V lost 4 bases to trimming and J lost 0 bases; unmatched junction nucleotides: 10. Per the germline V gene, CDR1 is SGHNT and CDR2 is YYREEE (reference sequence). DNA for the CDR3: TGTGCCAGCAGCCCCGGGACAGCCTCATACTCTGGGGCCAACGTCCTGACTTTC. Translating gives CASSPGTASYSGANVLTF. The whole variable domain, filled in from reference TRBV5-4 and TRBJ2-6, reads ETGVTQSPTHLIKTRGQQVTLRCSSQSGHNTVSWYQQALGQGPQFIFQYYREEENGRGNFPPRFSGLQFPNYSSELNVNALELDDSALYLCASSPGTASYSGANVLTFGAGSRLTVL.

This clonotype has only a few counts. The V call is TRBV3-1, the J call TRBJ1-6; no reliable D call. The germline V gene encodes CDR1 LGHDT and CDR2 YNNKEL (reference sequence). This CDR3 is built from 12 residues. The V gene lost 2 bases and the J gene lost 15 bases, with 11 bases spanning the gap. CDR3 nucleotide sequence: TGTGCCAGCAGCCAACGGAAGGCAATCCTCCACTTT. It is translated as CASSQRKAILHF.

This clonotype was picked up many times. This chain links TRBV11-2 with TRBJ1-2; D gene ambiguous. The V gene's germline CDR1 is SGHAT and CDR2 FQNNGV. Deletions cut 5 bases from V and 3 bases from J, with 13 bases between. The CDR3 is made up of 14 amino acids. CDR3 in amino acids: CASSVIEVYYGYTF. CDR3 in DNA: TGTGCCAGCAGCGTAATTGAGGTTTACTATGGCTACACCTTC.

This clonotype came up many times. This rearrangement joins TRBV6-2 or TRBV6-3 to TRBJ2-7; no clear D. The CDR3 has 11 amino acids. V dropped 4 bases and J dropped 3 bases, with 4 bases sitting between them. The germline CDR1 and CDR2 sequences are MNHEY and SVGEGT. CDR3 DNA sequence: TGTGCCAGCAGTTGGGGCTACGAGCAGTACTTC. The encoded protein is CASSWGYEQYF.

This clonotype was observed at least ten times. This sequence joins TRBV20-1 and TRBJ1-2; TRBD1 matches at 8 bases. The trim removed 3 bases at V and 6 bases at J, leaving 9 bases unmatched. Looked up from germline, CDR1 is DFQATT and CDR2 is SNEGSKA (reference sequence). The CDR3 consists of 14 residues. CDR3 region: CSASRPGQGDGYTF. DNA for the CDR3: TGCAGTGCTAGCCGCCCCGGACAGGGTGATGGCTACACCTTC.

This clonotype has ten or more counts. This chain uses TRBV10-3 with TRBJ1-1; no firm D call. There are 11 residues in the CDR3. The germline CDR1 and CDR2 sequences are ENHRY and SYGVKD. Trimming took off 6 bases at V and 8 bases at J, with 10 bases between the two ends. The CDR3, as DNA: TGTGCCATCAGGGGGTTGGGCGAAGCTTTCTTT. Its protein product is CAIRGLGEAFF.

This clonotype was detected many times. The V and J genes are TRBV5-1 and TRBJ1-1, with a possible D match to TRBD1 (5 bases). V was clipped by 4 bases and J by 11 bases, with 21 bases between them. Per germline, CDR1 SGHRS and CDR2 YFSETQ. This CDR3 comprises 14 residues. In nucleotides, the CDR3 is TGCGCCAGCAGCACCACCAGAATGGACACGGGGGCTTTCTTT. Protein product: CASSTTRMDTGAFF.

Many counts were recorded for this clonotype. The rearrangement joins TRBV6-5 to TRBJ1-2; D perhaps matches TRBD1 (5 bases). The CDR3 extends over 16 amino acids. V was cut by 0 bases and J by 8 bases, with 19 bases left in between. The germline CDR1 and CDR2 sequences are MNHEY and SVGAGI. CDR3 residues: CASSYSRDPARKGYTF. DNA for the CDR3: TGTGCCAGCAGTTACTCAAGGGACCCGGCTCGGAAAGGCTACACCTTC.

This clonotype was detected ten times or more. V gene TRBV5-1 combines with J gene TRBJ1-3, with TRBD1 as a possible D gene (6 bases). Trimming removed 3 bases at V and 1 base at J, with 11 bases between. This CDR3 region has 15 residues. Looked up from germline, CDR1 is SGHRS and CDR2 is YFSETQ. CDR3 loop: CASSSQGISGNTIYF. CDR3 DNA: TGCGCCAGCAGCTCCCAGGGGATTTCTGGAAACACCATATATTTT.

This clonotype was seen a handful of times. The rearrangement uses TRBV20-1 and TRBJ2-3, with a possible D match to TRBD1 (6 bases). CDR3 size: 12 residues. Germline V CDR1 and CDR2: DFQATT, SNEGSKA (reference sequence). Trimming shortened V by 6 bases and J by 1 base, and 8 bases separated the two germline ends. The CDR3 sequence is CSAAGGTDTQYF. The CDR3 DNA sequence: TGCAGTGCAGCAGGGGGCACAGATACGCAGTATTTT.

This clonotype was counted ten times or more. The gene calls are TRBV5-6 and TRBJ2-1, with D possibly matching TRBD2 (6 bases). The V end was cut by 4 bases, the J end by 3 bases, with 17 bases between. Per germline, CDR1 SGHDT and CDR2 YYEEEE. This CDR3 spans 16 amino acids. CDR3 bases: TGTGCCAGCAGCCAGCCCGGGGGATGGGACTACAATGAGCAGTTCTTC. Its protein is CASSQPGGWDYNEQFF.

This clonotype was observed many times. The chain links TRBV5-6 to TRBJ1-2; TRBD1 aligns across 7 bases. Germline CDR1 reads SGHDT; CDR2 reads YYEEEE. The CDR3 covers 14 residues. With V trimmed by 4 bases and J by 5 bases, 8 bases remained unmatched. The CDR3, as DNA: TGTGCCAGCAGCAAAGACCAGGGGGAATATGGCTACACCTTC. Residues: CASSKDQGEYGYTF.

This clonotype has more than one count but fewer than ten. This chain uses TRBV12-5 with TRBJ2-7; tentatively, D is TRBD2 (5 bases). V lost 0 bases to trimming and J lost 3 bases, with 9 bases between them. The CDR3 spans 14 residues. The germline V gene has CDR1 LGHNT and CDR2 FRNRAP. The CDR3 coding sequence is TGTGCTAGTGGTTTGGTTACCGAGGGCTACGAGCAGTACTTC. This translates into CASGLVTEGYEQYF.

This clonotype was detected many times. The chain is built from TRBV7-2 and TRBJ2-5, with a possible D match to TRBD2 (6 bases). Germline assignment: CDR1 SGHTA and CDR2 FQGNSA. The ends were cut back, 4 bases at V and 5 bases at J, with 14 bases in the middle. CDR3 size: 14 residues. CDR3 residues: CASSSRVGGETQYF. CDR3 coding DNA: TGTGCCAGCAGCTCTAGGGTTGGAGGGGAGACCCAGTACTTC.

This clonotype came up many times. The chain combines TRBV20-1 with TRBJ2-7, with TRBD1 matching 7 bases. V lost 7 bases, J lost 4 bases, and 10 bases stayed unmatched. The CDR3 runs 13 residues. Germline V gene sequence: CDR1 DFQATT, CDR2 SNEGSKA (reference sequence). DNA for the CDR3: TGCAGTGTTATGACAGGGAATGCGTACGAGCAGTACTTC. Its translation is CSVMTGNAYEQYF.

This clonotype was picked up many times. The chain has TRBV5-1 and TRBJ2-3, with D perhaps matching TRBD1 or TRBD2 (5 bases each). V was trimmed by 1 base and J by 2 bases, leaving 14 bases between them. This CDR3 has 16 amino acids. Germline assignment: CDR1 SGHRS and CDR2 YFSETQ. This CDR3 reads CASSLQTGTATDTQYF. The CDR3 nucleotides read TGCGCCAGCAGCTTGCAGACGGGGACCGCCACAGATACGCAGTATTTT.

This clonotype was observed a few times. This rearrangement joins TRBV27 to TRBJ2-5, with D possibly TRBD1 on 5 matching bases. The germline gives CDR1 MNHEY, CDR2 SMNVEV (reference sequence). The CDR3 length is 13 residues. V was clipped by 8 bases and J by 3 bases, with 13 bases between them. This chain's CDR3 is CASGPTVEETQYF. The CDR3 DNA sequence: TGTGCCAGCGGACCGACAGTTGAAGAGACCCAGTACTTC.

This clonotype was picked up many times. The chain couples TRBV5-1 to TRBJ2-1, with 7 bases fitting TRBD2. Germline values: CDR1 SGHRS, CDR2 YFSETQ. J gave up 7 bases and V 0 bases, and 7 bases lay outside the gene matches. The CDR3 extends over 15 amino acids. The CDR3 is CASSLESGIGNEQFF. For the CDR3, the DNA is TGCGCCAGCAGCTTGGAGAGCGGGATAGGTAATGAGCAGTTCTTC.

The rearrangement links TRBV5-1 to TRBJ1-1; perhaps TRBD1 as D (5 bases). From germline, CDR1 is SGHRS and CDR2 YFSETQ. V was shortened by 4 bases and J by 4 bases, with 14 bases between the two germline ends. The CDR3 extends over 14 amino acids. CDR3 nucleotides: TGCGCCAGCAGCCAACCAGGGAGGCCCACTGAAGCTTTCTTT. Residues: CASSQPGRPTEAFF.

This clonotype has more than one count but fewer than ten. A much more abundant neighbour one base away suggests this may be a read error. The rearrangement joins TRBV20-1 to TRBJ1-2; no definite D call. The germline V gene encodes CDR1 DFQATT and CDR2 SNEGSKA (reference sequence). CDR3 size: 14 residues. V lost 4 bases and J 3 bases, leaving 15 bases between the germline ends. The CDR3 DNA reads TGCAGTGCTATCAGAGGTACAACAGACTATGGCTACACCTTC. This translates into CSAIRGTTDYGYTF.

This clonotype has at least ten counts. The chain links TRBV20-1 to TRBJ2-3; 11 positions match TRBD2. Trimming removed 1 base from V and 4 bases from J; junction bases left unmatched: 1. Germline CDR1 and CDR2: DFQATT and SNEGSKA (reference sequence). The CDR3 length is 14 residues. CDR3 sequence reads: CSARALAGADTQYF. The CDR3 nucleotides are TGCAGTGCTAGAGCACTAGCGGGAGCAGATACGCAGTATTTT.

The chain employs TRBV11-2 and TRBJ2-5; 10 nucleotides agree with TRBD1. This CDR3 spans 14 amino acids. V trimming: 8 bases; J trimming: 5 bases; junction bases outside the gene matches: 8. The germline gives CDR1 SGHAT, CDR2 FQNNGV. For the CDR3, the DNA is TGTGCCAGCCGGGACAGGGGCAGAGGGGAGACCCAGTACTTC. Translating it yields CASRDRGRGETQYF. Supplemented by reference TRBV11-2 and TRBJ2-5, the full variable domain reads EAGVAQSPRYKIIEKRQSVAFWCNPISGHATLYWYQQILGQGPKLLIQFQNNGVVDDSQLPKDRFSAERLKGVDSTLKIQPAKLEDSAVYLCASRDRGRGETQYFGPGTRLLVL.

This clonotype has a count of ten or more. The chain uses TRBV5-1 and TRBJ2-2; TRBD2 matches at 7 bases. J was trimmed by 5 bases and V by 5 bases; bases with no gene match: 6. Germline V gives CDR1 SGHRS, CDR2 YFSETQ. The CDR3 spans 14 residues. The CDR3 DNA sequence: TGCGCCAGCAGATCGGGACTACCAACCGGGGAGCTGTTTTTT. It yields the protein CASRSGLPTGELFF.

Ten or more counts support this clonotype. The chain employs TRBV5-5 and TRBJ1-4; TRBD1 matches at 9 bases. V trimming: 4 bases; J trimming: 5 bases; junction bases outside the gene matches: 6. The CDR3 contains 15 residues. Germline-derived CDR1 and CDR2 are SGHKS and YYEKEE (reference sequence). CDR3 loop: CASSRTGDPNEKLFF. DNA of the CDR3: TGTGCCAGCAGCAGGACAGGGGACCCGAATGAAAAACTGTTTTTT. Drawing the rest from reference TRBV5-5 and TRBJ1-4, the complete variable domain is DAGVTQSPTHLIKTRGQQVTLRCSPISGHKSVSWYQQVLGQGPQFIFQYYEKEERGRGNFPDRFSARQFPNYSSELNVNALLLGDSALYLCASSRTGDPNEKLFFGSGTQLSVL.